This entry lists 26 T cell receptor beta chains sequenced from one sample in a study of lymphopenia after photon versus proton radiotherapy. Data came from immunoSEQ multiplex PCR; TCRdb stores just in-frame clones and leaves some out. The table records around 62,000 clones, roughly 83% of them present only once. Material: peripheral blood, obtained from a patient treated with proton-based radiotherapy. The receptors here all came from a man in his sixties with pancreatic cancer.

The V call is TRBV7-2, the J call TRBJ1-1, with D hard to call. Trimming removed 2 bases at V and 1 base at J, with 8 bases between. The CDR3 extends over 14 amino acids. Looked up from germline, CDR1 is SGHTA and CDR2 is FQGNSA. In nucleotides, the CDR3 is TGTGCCAGCAGCTTATCGGCGTGGAACACTGAAGCTTTCTTT. This gives the protein CASSLSAWNTEAFF.

The chain links TRBV30 to TRBJ2-7; D is perhaps TRBD1 (7 bases). Germline V gene lookup returns CDR1 GTSNPN and CDR2 SVGIG (reference sequence). This CDR3 comprises 16 residues. V lost 2 bases, J lost 3 bases, and 20 bases lay in between. The CDR3 DNA reads as TGTGCCTGGAGTTCAGGGGGGATTCGGAATATCTACGAGCAGTACTTC. This encodes CAWSSGGIRNIYEQYF.

The rearrangement links TRBV28 to TRBJ2-2; possibly TRBD2 for D (5 bases). Trimming stripped 3 bases from V and 0 bases from J, with 14 bases between. The CDR3 spans 17 residues. The germline V gene has CDR1 MDHEN and CDR2 SYDVKM. The CDR3 coding sequence is TGTGCCAGCAGTTTCAGTCTTTCCGGGGCGAACACCGGGGAGCTGTTTTTT. This translates into CASSFSLSGANTGELFF. The full variable domain, its missing parts supplied by reference TRBV28 and TRBJ2-2, is DVKVTQSSRYLVKRTGEKVFLECVQDMDHENMFWYRQDPGLGLRLIYFSYDVKMKEKGDIPEGYSVSREKKERFSLILESASTNQTSMYLCASSFSLSGANTGELFFGEGSRLTVL.

The CDR3 is CASSLRQGAADTQYF. Here the CDR3 DNA reads TGTGCCAGCTCACTACGACAGGGGGCCGCAGATACGCAGTATTTT. J is TRBJ2-3 and V is TRBV18; 10 positions match TRBD1. V shed 4 bases, J shed 4 bases, and the junction held 5 bases outside the gene matches. From germline, CDR1 is KGHSH and CDR2 LQKENI. The CDR3 is made up of 15 amino acids.

The J gene is TRBJ2-3, the V gene TRBV5-6; TRBD2 is a possible D gene (7 bases). V was cut by 5 bases and J by 2 bases, with 21 bases left in between. There are 17 residues in the CDR3. CDR1 SGHDT and CDR2 YYEEEE come from the germline V gene. The CDR3 protein is CASRFGQSGTITDTQYF. The CDR3, as DNA: TGTGCCAGCAGATTCGGACAGTCCGGGACTATCACAGATACGCAGTATTTT.

The CDR3 DNA follows: TGTGCCAGCAGCCCCCGGTACGGGGGCTACTCTGGAAACACCATATATTTT. Residues: CASSPRYGGYSGNTIYF. The chain joins TRBV11-2 to TRBJ1-3; D is perhaps TRBD1 (6 bases). The ends were cut back, 5 bases at V and 0 bases at J, with 17 bases in the middle. The CDR3 sequence is 17 residues long. CDR1 and CDR2 (germline): SGHAT, FQNNGV.

The chain has TRBV5-4 and TRBJ2-3; 10 bases align to TRBD1. Germline loops: CDR1 SGHNT, CDR2 YYREEE (reference sequence). This CDR3 is 16 amino acids long. V dropped 0 bases and J dropped 4; count of bases not matched to a gene: 5. The CDR3 reads CASSLGLDRGADTQYF. CDR3 sequence (DNA): TGTGCCAGCAGCTTGGGGCTGGACAGGGGGGCAGATACGCAGTATTTT.

The rearrangement links TRBV9 to TRBJ2-3, with 10 bases matching TRBD2. This CDR3 region has 18 residues. Germline values: CDR1 SGDLS, CDR2 YYNGEE. The V and J ends lost 1 base and 2 bases, in that order; junction bases with no gene match: 10. The CDR3 DNA follows: TGTGCCAGCAGCGTATTGGGAGCGGGAGGGCGGGTCACAGATACGCAGTATTTT. Its protein product is CASSVLGAGGRVTDTQYF.

This chain joins TRBV18 and TRBJ2-1, with unresolved D. Deletions cut 2 bases from V and 4 bases from J, with 15 bases between. CDR3 length: 16 residues. Germline V CDR1 and CDR2: KGHSH, LQKENI. DNA of the CDR3: TGTGCCAGCTCACCAGGCAGTACCTTGGGGTACAATGAGCAGTTCTTC. Protein sequence: CASSPGSTLGYNEQFF.

The chain combines TRBV5-1 with TRBJ1-3; D is uncertain. V lost 1 base and J 1 base, leaving 12 bases between the germline ends. This CDR3 region has 16 residues. CDR1 SGHRS and CDR2 YFSETQ come from the germline V gene. The CDR3 loop is CASSLNQISSGNTIYF. The CDR3 DNA follows: TGCGCCAGCAGCTTGAATCAGATTTCATCTGGAAACACCATATATTTT.

The J gene is TRBJ2-1, the V gene TRBV4-1; TRBD2 matches at 12 bases. With V trimmed by 0 bases and J by 1 base, 7 bases remained unmatched. The CDR3 totals 19 residues. CDR1 and CDR2 (germline): MGHRA, YSYEKL. CDR3 amino acids: CASSQESTSGRPSYNEQFF. The CDR3 DNA reads TGCGCCAGCAGCCAAGAATCCACTAGCGGGAGGCCTTCCTACAATGAGCAGTTCTTC.

This chain joins TRBV5-4 and TRBJ2-5; D uncertain. The CDR3 length is 13 residues. Trimming removed 10 bases at V and 1 base at J, with 14 bases between. Per the germline V gene, CDR1 is SGHNT and CDR2 is YYREEE (reference sequence). The DNA of the CDR3 is TGTGCCGCGAGTAATTCGATCCAAGAGACCCAGTACTTC. Protein: CAASNSIQETQYF.

This clone has only a few counts. This chain joins TRBV30 and TRBJ1-5; D uncertain. The V end was cut by 2 bases, the J end by 4 bases, with 15 bases between. Per germline, CDR1 GTSNPN and CDR2 SVGIG (reference sequence). The CDR3 is 15 residues long. CDR3 loop: CAWSFPGMYNQPQHF. In nucleotides, the CDR3 is TGTGCCTGGAGTTTTCCCGGGATGTATAATCAGCCCCAGCATTTT.

V gene TRBV2 combines with J gene TRBJ2-4; 9 nucleotides align to TRBD1. Germline CDR1 reads SNHLY; CDR2 reads FYNNEI. The ends lost 5 bases at V and 6 bases at J; junction bases unmatched: 8. The CDR3 loop spans 15 amino acids. The CDR3 sequence is CASSPPGTGLNIQYF. CDR3 nucleotide sequence: TGTGCCAGCAGTCCGCCCGGGACAGGGTTAAACATTCAGTACTTC. Together with reference TRBV2 and TRBJ2-4, the CDR3 gives the full variable domain: EPEVTQTPSHQVTQMGQEVILRCVPISNHLYFYWYRQILGQKVEFLVSFYNNEISEKSEIFDDQFSVERPDGSNFTLKIRSTKLEDSAMYFCASSPPGTGLNIQYFGAGTRLSVL.

This sequence joins TRBV11-2 and TRBJ1-4, with a possible D match to TRBD1 (6 bases). V lost 4 bases and J 3 bases, leaving 9 bases between the germline ends. The CDR3 runs 14 residues. Germline V gives CDR1 SGHAT, CDR2 FQNNGV. Here the CDR3 reads CASSWDTANEKLFF. The CDR3 DNA sequence: TGTGCCAGCAGCTGGGACACAGCTAATGAAAAACTGTTTTTT.

The count of this clone is one. The chain combines TRBV7-9 with TRBJ2-1; a possible D gene is TRBD2 (6 bases). Germline CDR1 SEHNR, CDR2 FQNEAQ (reference sequence). V was shortened by 5 bases and J by 1 base, with 12 bases between the two germline ends. CDR3 length equals 15 residues. The CDR3 region is CASSPPGASYNEQFF. The CDR3 DNA follows: TGTGCCAGCAGCCCTCCGGGAGCTTCCTACAATGAGCAGTTCTTC. Full variable domain (rest looked up from reference TRBV7-9 and TRBJ2-1): DTGVSQNPRHKITKRGQNVTFRCDPISEHNRLYWYRQTLGQGPEFLTYFQNEAQLEKSRLLSDRFSAERPKGSFSTLEIQRTEQGDSAMYLCASSPPGASYNEQFFGPGTRLTVL.

This chain links TRBV4-3 with TRBJ2-7, with a tentative D call TRBD2 (5 bases). The CDR3 runs 14 residues. Germline CDR1 LGHNA, CDR2 YSLEER. Trimming shortened V by 3 bases and J by 8 bases, and 17 bases separated the two germline ends. CDR3 residues: CASSQSLGVDKQYF. CDR3 in DNA: TGCGCCAGCAGCCAGAGTTTGGGAGTCGACAAGCAGTACTTC.

This clone was found a few times. The J gene is TRBJ2-7, the V gene TRBV19; 7 nucleotides align to TRBD2. The germline CDR1 and CDR2 sequences are LNHDA and SQIVND (reference sequence). V was pared by 9 bases and J by 0 bases, with 2 bases of the junction left unmatched. This CDR3 region has 12 residues. The CDR3: CASRDYSYEQYF. In DNA, the CDR3 is TGTGCCAGCCGGGACTACTCCTACGAGCAGTACTTC.

This clone rates as medium-sized. The rearrangement uses TRBV29-1 and TRBJ2-1; perhaps TRBD2 as D (6 bases). The CDR3 length is 11 residues. V lost 7 bases to trimming and J lost 6 bases, with 10 bases between them. Germline V gives CDR1 SQVTM, CDR2 ANQGSEA. CDR3 nucleotide sequence: TGCAGCGGAAGGGACTCCAATGAGCAGTTCTTC. As protein: CSGRDSNEQFF.

The chain has TRBV6-5 and TRBJ1-5, with D possibly TRBD1 on 5 matching bases. The CDR3 totals 13 residues. CDR1 is MNHEY, CDR2 SVGAGI, per germline. Trimming took off 8 bases at V and 1 base at J, with 9 bases between the two ends. This CDR3 reads CASGAVSNQPQHF. The CDR3 DNA reads as TGTGCCAGCGGGGCGGTAAGCAATCAGCCCCAGCATTTT.

This chain connects TRBV9 to TRBJ1-3; D remains ambiguous. The CDR3 contains 13 residues. Trimming took 0 bases from V and 0 from J, leaving 1 base between them. Germline V lookup: CDR1 SGDLS, CDR2 YYNGEE. The CDR3 region is CASSVGSGNTIYF. The CDR3 DNA is TGTGCCAGCAGCGTAGGCTCTGGAAACACCATATATTTT.

This chain connects TRBV19 to TRBJ1-1; tentative D call: TRBD1 (6 bases). Trimming left V 6 bases short and J 1 base short, with 12 bases between. The germline V gene encodes CDR1 LNHDA and CDR2 SQIVND (reference sequence). The length of the CDR3 is 14 residues. The CDR3 coding sequence is TGTGCCAGTAGGTCCGGGACACCGAACACTGAAGCTTTCTTT. Protein: CASRSGTPNTEAFF.

V is TRBV5-1 and J is TRBJ1-5; D unresolved. CDR1 SGHRS and CDR2 YFSETQ come from the germline V gene. V shed 0 bases and J shed 2 bases, with 6 bases lying between them. The CDR3 consists of 14 residues. CDR3: CASSLDWGNQPQHF. CDR3 coding DNA: TGCGCCAGCAGCTTGGATTGGGGCAATCAGCCCCAGCATTTT. Filled out from reference TRBV5-1 and TRBJ1-5, the complete variable domain reads KAGVTQTPRYLIKTRGQQVTLSCSPISGHRSVSWYQQTPGQGLQFLFEYFSETQRNKGNFPGRFSGRQFSNSRSEMNVSTLELGDSALYLCASSLDWGNQPQHFGDGTRLSIL.

This rearrangement joins TRBV18 to TRBJ1-1, with a tentative D call TRBD1 (6 bases). V was cut by 1 base and J by 1 base, with 10 bases left in between. Germline V lookup: CDR1 KGHSH, CDR2 LQKENI. The CDR3 covers 15 residues. In DNA form, the CDR3 reads TGTGCCAGCTCACCACAGGGGACAAAGAACACTGAAGCTTTCTTT. It codes for CASSPQGTKNTEAFF.

This chain uses TRBV29-1 with TRBJ2-3; no clear D gene. The V gene's germline CDR1 is SQVTM and CDR2 ANQGSEA. V dropped 0 bases and J dropped 2 bases, with 18 bases sitting between them. This CDR3 contains 17 residues. In nucleotides, the CDR3 is TGCAGCGTTGAAGATCCCTCGACCCGGGCCAACACAGATACGCAGTATTTT. Protein: CSVEDPSTRANTDTQYF.

This clone was picked up a small number of times. The chain links TRBV6-1 to TRBJ2-3, with no clear D. There are 12 residues in the CDR3. V lost 6 bases and J 6 bases, leaving 10 bases between the germline ends. The germline V gene encodes CDR1 MNHNS and CDR2 SASEGT. CDR3 residues: CASRTPRDTQYF. The CDR3 DNA sequence: TGTGCCAGCAGGACCCCCAGGGATACGCAGTATTTT.